Listed here is a single TCR beta chain. Its specificity is unknown. This specimen belongs to a study of cytomegalovirus exposure and HLA in healthy donors. Study outcomes and limitations: A classifier reportedly called cytomegalovirus status with high sensitivity and specificity. Reportedly, fewer N-insertions than the roughly 690-donor mean appeared in an Asian-associated ancestry cluster in a later analysis. An analysis that was carried out later associated 15,000 to 20,000 TCR beta sequences with HLA alleles at 0.05 false discovery rate.

PCR was performed using 60 Vbeta and 13 Jbeta primers. Assay used: immunoSEQ multiplex PCR; TCRdb lists only in-frame clones, some missing. The profile shows approximately 100,000 clones, 60% to 75% of them singletons. The CDR3 runs 15 residues. Germline V gene sequence: CDR1 MNHNY, CDR2 SVGAGI (reference sequence). Unmatched junction bases numbered 9, after V lost 6 bases and J lost 2 bases. The chain has TRBV6-6 and TRBJ1-2; TRBD1 matches at 7 bases. The TCR comes from a man aged 40-50 years in good health and CMV-seropositive. Specimen: PBMCs. CDR3 coding DNA: TGTGCCAGCAGCCTACCCGGGACAGACAACTATGGCTACACCTTC. As protein: CASSLPGTDNYGYTF.